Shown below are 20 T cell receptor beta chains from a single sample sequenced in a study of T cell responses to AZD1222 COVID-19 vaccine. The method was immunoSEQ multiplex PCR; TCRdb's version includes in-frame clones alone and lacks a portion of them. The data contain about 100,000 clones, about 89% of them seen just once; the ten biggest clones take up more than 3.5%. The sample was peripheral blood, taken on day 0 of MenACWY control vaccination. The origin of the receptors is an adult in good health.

CDR3 nucleotides: TGTGCCAGCAGGGGACAGGGGGGCGGTGGCTACACCTTC. Residues: CASRGQGGGGYTF. The chain uses TRBV28 and TRBJ1-2; 11 bases fit TRBD1. CDR1 and CDR2 from the germline V gene are MDHEN and SYDVKM. The CDR3 runs to 13 residues. Trimming took 6 bases from V and 7 from J; bases not matched to a gene: 4.

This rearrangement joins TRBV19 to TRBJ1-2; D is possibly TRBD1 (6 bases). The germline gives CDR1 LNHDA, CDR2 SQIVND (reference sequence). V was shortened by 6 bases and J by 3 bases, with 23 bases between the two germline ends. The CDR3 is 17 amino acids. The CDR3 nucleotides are TGTGCCAGTAGGCCTCCCCCTAGATGGTGGACAGACTATGGCTACACCTTC. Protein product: CASRPPPRWWTDYGYTF. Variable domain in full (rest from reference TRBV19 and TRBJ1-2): DGGITQSPKYLFRKEGQNVTLSCEQNLNHDAMYWYRQDPGQGLRLIYYSQIVNDFQKGDIAEGYSVSREKKESFPLTVTSAQKNPTAFYLCASRPPPRWWTDYGYTFGSGTRLTVV.

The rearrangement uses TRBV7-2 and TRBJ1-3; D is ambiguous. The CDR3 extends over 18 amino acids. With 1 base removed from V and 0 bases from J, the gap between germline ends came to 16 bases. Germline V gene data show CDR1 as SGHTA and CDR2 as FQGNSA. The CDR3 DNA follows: TGTGCCAGCAGCTTAGAAGGTGCAGGCTCAGTCTCTGGAAACACCATATATTTT. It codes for CASSLEGAGSVSGNTIYF.

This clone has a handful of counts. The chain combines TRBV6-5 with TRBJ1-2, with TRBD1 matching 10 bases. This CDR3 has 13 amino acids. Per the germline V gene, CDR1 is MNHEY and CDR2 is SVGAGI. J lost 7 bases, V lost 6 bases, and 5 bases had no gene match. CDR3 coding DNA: TGTGCCAGCAGCACCGGGACAGGGGCTGGCTACACCTTC. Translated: CASSTGTGAGYTF.

In DNA, the CDR3 is TGTGCCAGCAGTTTTTTCAGAAGAGAAGCTTTCTTT. Residues: CASSFFRREAFF. The gene calls are TRBV12-3 or TRBV12-4 and TRBJ1-1, with D hard to call. V was clipped by 3 bases and J by 8 bases, with 10 bases between them. The CDR3 has 12 amino acids.

CDR3: CASSSTRAGANVLTF. CDR3 in DNA: TGTGCCAGCAGCTCCACTAGGGCTGGGGCCAACGTCCTGACTTTC. V gene TRBV7-2 combines with J gene TRBJ2-6; possible D gene TRBD2, 5 bases. The V gene's germline CDR1 is SGHTA and CDR2 FQGNSA. With 4 bases removed from V and 2 bases from J, the gap between germline ends came to 9 bases. There are 15 residues in the CDR3.

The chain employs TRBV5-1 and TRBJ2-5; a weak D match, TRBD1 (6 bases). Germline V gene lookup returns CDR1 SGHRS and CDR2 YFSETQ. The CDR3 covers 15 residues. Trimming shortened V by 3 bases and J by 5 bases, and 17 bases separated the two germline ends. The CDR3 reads CASSSDRDTSETQYF. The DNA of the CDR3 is TGCGCCAGCAGCTCGGATCGGGACACCTCTGAGACCCAGTACTTC.

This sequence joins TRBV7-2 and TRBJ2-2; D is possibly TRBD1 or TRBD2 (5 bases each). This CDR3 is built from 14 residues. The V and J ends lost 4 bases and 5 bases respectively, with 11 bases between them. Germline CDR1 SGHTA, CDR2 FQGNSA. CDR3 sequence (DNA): TGTGCCAGCAGCTGGGACGGGGAGACCGGGGAGCTGTTTTTT. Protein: CASSWDGETGELFF.

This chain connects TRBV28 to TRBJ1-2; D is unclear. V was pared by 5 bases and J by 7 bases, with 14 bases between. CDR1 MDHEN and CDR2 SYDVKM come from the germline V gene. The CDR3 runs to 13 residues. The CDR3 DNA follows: TGTGCCAGCAGTACCGGGATTTCTTCTGGCTACACCTTC. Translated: CASSTGISSGYTF.

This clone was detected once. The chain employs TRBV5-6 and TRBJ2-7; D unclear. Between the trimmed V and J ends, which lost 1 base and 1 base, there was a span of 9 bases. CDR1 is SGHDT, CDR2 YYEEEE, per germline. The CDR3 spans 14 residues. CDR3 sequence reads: CASSLMSESYEQYF. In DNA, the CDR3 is TGTGCCAGCAGCTTGATGTCGGAGTCCTACGAGCAGTACTTC.

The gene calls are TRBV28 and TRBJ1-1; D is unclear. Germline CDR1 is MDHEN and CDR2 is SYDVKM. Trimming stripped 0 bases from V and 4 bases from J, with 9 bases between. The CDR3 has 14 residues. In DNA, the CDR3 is TGTGCCAGCAGTTTATGGGGAGAGGGCACTGAAGCTTTCTTT. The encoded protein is CASSLWGEGTEAFF.

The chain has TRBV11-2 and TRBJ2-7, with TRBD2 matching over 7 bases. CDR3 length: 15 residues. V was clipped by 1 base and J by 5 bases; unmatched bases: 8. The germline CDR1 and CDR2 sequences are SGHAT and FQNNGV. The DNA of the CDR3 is TGTGCCAGCAGCTTAGTAGAGGGGAGGGCGAACGAGCAGTACTTC. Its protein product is CASSLVEGRANEQYF.

CDR3 nucleotides: TGTGCCATCAGGGACGGACAGGGGTTCGGGGAGCTGTTTTTT. It translates to CAIRDGQGFGELFF. The chain couples TRBV10-3 to TRBJ2-2; 9 bases fit TRBD1. Germline trimming cut 6 bases from V and 7 bases from J; bases unmatched to any gene: 6. CDR1 is ENHRY and CDR2 is SYGVKD in the germline V gene. The CDR3 extends over 14 amino acids.

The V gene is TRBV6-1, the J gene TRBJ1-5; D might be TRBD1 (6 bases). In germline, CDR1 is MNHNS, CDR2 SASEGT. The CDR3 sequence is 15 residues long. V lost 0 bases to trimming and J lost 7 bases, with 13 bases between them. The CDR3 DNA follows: TGTGCCAGCAGTGAAGCGGGGGCAGGGGCCCAGCCCCAGCATTTT. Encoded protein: CASSEAGAGAQPQHF.

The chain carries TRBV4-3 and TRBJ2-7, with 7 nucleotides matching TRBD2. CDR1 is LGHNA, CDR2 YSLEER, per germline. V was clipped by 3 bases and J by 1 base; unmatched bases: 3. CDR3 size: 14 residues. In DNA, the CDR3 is TGCGCCAGCAGCCAGATGGGGGGGTCCTACGAGCAGTACTTC. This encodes CASSQMGGSYEQYF.

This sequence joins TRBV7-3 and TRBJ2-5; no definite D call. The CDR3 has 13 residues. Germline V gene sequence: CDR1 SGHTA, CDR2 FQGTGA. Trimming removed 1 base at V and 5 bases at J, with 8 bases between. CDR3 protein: CASSLSGVETQYF. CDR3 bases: TGTGCCAGCAGCTTAAGTGGGGTGGAGACCCAGTACTTC.

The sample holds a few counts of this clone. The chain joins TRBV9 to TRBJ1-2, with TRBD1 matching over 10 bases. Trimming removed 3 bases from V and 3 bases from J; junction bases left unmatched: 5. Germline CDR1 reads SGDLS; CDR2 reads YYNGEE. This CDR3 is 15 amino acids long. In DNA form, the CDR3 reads TGTGCCAGCAGCGAGGCGACAGGGGGCCACTATGGCTACACCTTC. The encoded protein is CASSEATGGHYGYTF.

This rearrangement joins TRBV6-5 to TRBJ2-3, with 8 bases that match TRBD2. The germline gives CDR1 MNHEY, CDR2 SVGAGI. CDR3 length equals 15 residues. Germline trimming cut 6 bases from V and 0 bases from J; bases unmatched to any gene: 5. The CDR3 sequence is CASRQPSGSTDTQYF. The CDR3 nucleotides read TGTGCCAGCAGACAACCTAGCGGGAGCACAGATACGCAGTATTTT.

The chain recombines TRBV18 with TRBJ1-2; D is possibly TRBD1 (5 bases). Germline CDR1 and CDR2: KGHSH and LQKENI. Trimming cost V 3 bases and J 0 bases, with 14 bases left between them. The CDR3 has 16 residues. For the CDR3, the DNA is TGTGCCAGCTCACCGAATCGGGACCGCACTAACTATGGCTACACCTTC. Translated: CASSPNRDRTNYGYTF.

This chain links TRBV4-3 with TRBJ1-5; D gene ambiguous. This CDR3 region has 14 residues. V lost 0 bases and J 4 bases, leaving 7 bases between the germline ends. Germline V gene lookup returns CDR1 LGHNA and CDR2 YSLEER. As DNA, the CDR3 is TGCGCCAGCAGCCAAGAAGCGACAAATCAGCCCCAGCATTTT. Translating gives CASSQEATNQPQHF.